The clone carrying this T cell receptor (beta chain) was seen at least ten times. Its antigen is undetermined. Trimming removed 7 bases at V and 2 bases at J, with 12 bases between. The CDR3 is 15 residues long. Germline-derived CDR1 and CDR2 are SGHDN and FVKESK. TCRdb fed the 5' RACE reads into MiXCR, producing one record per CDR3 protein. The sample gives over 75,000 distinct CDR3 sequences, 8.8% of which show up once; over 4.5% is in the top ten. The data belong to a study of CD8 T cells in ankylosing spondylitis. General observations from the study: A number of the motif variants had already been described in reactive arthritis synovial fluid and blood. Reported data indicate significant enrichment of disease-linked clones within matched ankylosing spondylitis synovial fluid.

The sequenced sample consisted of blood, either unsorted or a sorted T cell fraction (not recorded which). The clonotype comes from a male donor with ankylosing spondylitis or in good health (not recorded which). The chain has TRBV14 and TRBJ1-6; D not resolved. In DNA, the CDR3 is TGTGCCAGCAACGGAGGGAACACCTATAATTCACCCCTCCACTTT. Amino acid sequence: CASNGGNTYNSPLHF.